This T cell receptor (beta chain) appears in the sequencing data of a study of blood T cell repertoires in COVID-19. This clone was counted once. The table came from immunoSEQ multiplex PCR; TCRdb's copy has only in-frame clones and leaves some out. The sample shows about 99,000 clones, 75% to 95% of them seen only once. The germline V gene encodes CDR1 MDHEN and CDR2 SYDVKM. The CDR3 is made up of 14 amino acids. The ends were cut back, 4 bases at V and 4 bases at J, with 11 bases in the middle. Sequences were obtained from peripheral blood. The TCR comes from a human donor in a cohort sampled during active COVID-19. The rearrangement joins TRBV28 to TRBJ1-5; D uncertain. The CDR3 DNA sequence: TGTGCCAGCAGTTCGGGAGGCCTAAATCAGCCCCAGCATTTT. This encodes CASSSGGLNQPQHF.